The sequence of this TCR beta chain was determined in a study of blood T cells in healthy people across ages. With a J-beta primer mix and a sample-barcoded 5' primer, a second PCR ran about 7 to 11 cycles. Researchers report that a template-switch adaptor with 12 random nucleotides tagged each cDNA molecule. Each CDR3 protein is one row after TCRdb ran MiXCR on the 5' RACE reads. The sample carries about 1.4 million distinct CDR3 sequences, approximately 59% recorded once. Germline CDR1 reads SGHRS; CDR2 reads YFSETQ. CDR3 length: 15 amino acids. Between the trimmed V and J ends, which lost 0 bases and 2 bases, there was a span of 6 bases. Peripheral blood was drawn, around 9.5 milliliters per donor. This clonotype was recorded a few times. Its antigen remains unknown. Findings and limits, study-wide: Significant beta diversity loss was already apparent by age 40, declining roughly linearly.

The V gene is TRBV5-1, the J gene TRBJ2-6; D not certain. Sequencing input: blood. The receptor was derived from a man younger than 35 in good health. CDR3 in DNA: TGCGCCAGCAGCTTGGTGGTCGCTGGGGCCAACGTCCTGACTTTC. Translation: CASSLVVAGANVLTF.